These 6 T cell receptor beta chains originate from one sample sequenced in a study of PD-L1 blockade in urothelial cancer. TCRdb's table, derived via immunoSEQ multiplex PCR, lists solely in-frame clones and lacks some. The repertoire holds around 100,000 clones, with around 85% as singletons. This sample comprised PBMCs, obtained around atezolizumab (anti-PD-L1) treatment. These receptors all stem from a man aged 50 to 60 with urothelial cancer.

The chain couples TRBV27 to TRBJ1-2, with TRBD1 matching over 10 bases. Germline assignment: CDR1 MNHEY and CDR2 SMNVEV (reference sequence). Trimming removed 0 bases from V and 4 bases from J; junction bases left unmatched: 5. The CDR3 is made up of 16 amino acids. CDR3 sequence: CASSLSQGQGIYGYTF. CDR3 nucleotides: TGTGCCAGCAGTTTATCCCAGGGACAGGGGATCTATGGCTACACCTTC.

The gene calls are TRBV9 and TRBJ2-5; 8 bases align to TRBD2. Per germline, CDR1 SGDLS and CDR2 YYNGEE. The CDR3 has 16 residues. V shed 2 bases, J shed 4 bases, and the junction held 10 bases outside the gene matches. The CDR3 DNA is TGTGCCAGCAGCGTCGAATCGTTAGCGGGGCGAGAGACCCAGTACTTC. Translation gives CASSVESLAGRETQYF.

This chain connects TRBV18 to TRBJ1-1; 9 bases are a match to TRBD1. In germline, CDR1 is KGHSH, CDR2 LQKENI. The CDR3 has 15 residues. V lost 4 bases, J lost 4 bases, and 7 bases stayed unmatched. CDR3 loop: CASSLANRGRTEAFF. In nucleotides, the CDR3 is TGTGCCAGCTCACTCGCCAACAGGGGGCGCACTGAAGCTTTCTTT.

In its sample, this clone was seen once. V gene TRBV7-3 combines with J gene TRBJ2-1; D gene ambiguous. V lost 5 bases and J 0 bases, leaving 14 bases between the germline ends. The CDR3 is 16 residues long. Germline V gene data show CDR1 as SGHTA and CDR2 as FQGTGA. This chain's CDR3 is CASSPRPAASYNEQFF. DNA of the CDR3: TGTGCCAGCAGCCCCCGTCCGGCGGCCTCCTACAATGAGCAGTTCTTC.

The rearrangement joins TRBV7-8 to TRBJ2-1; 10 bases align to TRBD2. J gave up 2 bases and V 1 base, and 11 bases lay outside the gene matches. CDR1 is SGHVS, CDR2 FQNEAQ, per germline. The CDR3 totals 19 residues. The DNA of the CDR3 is TGTGCCAGCAGCTTAGTCGTGTCTAGCGGGAGTAACCCCTACAATGAGCAGTTCTTC. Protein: CASSLVVSSGSNPYNEQFF.

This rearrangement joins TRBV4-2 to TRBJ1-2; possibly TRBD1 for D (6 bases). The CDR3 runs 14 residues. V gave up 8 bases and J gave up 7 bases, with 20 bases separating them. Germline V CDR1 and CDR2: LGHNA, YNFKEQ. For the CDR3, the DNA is TGTGCCAGCGGGACCCCCGGGACACAGGGTGGCTACACCTTC. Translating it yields CASGTPGTQGGYTF.